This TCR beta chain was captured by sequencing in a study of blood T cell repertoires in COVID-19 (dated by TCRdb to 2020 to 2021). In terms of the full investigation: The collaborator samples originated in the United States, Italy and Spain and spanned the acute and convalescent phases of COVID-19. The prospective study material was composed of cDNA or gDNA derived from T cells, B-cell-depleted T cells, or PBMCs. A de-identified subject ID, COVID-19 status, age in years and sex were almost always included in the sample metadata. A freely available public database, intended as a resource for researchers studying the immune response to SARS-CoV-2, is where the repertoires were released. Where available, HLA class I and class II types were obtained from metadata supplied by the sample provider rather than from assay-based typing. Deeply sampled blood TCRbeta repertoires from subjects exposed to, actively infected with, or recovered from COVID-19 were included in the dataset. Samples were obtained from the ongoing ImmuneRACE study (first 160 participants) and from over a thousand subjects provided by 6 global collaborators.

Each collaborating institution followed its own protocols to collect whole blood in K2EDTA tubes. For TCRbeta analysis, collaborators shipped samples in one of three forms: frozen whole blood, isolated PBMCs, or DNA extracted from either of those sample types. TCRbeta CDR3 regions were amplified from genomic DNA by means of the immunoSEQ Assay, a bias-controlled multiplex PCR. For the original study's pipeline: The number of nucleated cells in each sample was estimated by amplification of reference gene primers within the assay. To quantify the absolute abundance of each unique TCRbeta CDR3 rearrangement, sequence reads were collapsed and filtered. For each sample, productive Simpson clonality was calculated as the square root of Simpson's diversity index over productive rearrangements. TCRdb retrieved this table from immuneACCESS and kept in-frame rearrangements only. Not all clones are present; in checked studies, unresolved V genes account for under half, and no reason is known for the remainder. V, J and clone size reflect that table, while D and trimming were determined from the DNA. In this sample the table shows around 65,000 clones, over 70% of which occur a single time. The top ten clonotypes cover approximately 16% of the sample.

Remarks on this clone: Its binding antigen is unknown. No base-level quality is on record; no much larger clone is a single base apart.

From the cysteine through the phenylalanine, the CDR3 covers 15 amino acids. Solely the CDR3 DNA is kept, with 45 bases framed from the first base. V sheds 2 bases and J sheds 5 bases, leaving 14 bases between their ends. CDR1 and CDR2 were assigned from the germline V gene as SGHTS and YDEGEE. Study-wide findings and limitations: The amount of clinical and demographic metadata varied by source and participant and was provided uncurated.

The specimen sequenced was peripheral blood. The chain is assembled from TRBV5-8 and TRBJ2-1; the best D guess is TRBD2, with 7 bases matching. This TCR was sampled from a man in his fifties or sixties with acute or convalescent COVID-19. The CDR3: CASSFKRGGDNEQFF. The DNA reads TGTGCCAGCAGCTTTAAGAGGGGGGGCGACAATGAGCAGTTCTTC.